These 12 T cell receptor beta chains came from one sample sequenced in a study of blood T cell dynamics during melanoma immunotherapy. Noted time point: pre-treatment baseline. TCRdb's copy holds only in-frame clones and misses some; the assay was immunoSEQ multiplex PCR. Among 4,000 to 5,000 clones listed, approximately 84% were seen once. Sample: blood, taken from a patient treated with checkpoint blockade. The source of these receptors is a human donor with melanoma.

Written as DNA, the CDR3 is TGTGCCAGCAGCTTACCGGGGAGCAATCAGCCCCAGCATTTT. As protein: CASSLPGSNQPQHF. The gene calls are TRBV11-2 and TRBJ1-5, with D hard to call. CDR1 and CDR2 (germline): SGHAT, FQNNGV. This CDR3 contains 14 residues. Trimming cost V 2 bases and J 1 base, with 6 bases left between them. Full variable domain (remainder filled in from reference TRBV11-2 and TRBJ1-5): EAGVAQSPRYKIIEKRQSVAFWCNPISGHATLYWYQQILGQGPKLLIQFQNNGVVDDSQLPKDRFSAERLKGVDSTLKIQPAKLEDSAVYLCASSLPGSNQPQHFGDGTRLSIL.

The chain carries TRBV7-8 and TRBJ1-5, with D unclear. Germline assignment: CDR1 SGHVS and CDR2 FQNEAQ. The V gene lost 1 base and the J gene lost 6 bases, with 19 bases spanning the gap. This CDR3 spans 17 amino acids. CDR3 residues: CASSLEGPGSGTQPQHF. As DNA, the CDR3 is TGTGCCAGCAGCTTAGAGGGTCCGGGTAGCGGCACTCAGCCCCAGCATTTT.

In DNA form, the CDR3 reads TGCGCCAGCAGCCATTTGACAGGGGGTGGTAGCCTCACAGATACGCAGTATTTT. Amino acids: CASSHLTGGGSLTDTQYF. This chain joins TRBV4-3 and TRBJ2-3; 9 nucleotides align to TRBD1. This CDR3 spans 18 amino acids. Germline CDR1 LGHNA, CDR2 YSLEER. Trimming removed 3 bases from V and 2 bases from J; junction bases left unmatched: 12.

The CDR3 DNA sequence: TGTGCCAGCAACGCTAACAATGAGCAGTTCTTC. Protein product: CASNANNEQFF. The gene calls are TRBV6-6 and TRBJ2-1, with unresolved D. V gave up 7 bases and J gave up 5 bases, with 6 bases separating them. The CDR3 loop spans 11 amino acids. The germline V gene encodes CDR1 MNHNY and CDR2 SVGAGI (reference sequence).

This sequence joins TRBV21-1 and TRBJ1-5; TRBD1 is the table's D call, not checked against the DNA. TRBV21-1 corresponds to a pseudogene. The length of the CDR3 is 16 residues. CDR3 sequence (DNA): TGTGCCAGCAGCAAAGAACGGCAGGGGGAGGTTCAGCCCCAGCATTTT. Protein sequence: CASSKERQGEVQPQHF.

The V and J genes are TRBV30 and TRBJ2-3; maybe TRBD1 (5 bases). The CDR3 is 13 residues long. Trimming cost V 4 bases and J 4 bases, with 12 bases left between them. In germline, CDR1 is GTSNPN, CDR2 SVGIG (reference sequence). Written as DNA, the CDR3 is TGTGCCTGGAAGGGGATAGGTCCAGATACGCAGTATTTT. Its translation is CAWKGIGPDTQYF.

In its sample, this clone was seen once. The chain combines TRBV21-1 with TRBJ2-7; TRBD1 was called by the table and not checked on the DNA. TRBV21-1 has pseudogene status. The CDR3 sequence is 19 residues long. CDR3 DNA sequence: TGTGCCAGCAGCGAGCGCCGGGACAGGGAGGGGGGCAGCTCCTACGAGCAGTACTTC. It is translated as CASSERRDREGGSSYEQYF.

The gene calls are TRBV4-2 and TRBJ1-2; 7 nucleotides align to TRBD1. V shed 1 base and J 7 bases; nucleotides not matched to a gene: 18. From germline, CDR1 is LGHNA and CDR2 YNFKEQ. The CDR3 covers 18 residues. The CDR3 loop is CASSQAPGAQGVRGGYTF. CDR3 DNA: TGTGCCAGCAGCCAAGCCCCAGGGGCGCAGGGGGTCCGGGGTGGCTACACCTTC.

This chain uses TRBV18 with TRBJ2-7; D perhaps matches TRBD2 (6 bases). Trimming took off 4 bases at V and 3 bases at J, with 16 bases between the two ends. Germline V gives CDR1 KGHSH, CDR2 LQKENI. The CDR3 length is 15 residues. CDR3: CASSHRDSNYYEQYF. Here the CDR3 DNA reads TGTGCCAGCTCACACCGGGACTCGAATTACTACGAGCAGTACTTC. Combining the CDR3 with reference TRBV18 and TRBJ2-7 gives the whole variable domain NAGVMQNPRHLVRRRGQEARLRCSPMKGHSHVYWYRQLPEEGLKFMVYLQKENIIDESGMPKERFSAEFPKEGPSILRIQQVVRGDSAAYFCASSHRDSNYYEQYFGPGTRLTVT.

This clone occurred a few times. Here the CDR3 reads CASSQLRGAVQPQHF. The DNA of the CDR3 is TGTGCCAGCAGCCAATTGCGGGGGGCGGTTCAGCCCCAGCATTTT. V usage is TRBV16 and J usage is TRBJ1-5; D might be TRBD1 (6 bases). V was pared by 1 base and J by 6 bases, with 13 bases between. The CDR3 covers 15 residues. Germline values: CDR1 KGHSY, CDR2 FQNENV. The full variable domain, rest sourced from reference TRBV16 and TRBJ1-5, is GEEVAQTPKHLVRGEGQKAKLYCAPIKGHSYVFWYQQVLKNEFKFLISFQNENVFDETGMPKERFSAKCLPNSPCSLEIQATKLEDSAVYFCASSQLRGAVQPQHFGDGTRLSIL.

The chain joins TRBV4-3 to TRBJ2-6; TRBD2 matches 13 bases. CDR1 and CDR2 from the germline V gene are LGHNA and YSLEER. The V gene end was trimmed by 3 bases and the J gene end by 4 bases; junction bases not matched to a gene: 18. This CDR3 is built from 22 residues. The CDR3 nucleotides read TGCGCCAGCAGCCAGGGTATAGGGACTAGCGGGACTAGAAAGACGGGGGCCAACGTCCTGACTTTC. Translated, it gives CASSQGIGTSGTRKTGANVLTF.

In this sample, this clone turned up a few times. The chain employs TRBV30 and TRBJ1-1; D is possibly TRBD1 (5 bases). Germline assignment: CDR1 GTSNPN and CDR2 SVGIG (reference sequence). Trimming stripped 0 bases from V and 5 bases from J, with 10 bases between. The CDR3 is 13 residues long. CDR3 region: CAWSVGGGTEAFF. CDR3 nucleotide sequence: TGTGCCTGGAGTGTGGGGGGAGGAACTGAAGCTTTCTTT.